This TCR beta chain was captured in a study of blood T cells in healthy people across ages. The study, taken as a whole, reports: Per million T cells, the diversity of TCR beta decreased roughly linearly as age advanced.

This clonotype was counted between two and nine times. What it recognizes is unknown. Every donor provided around 9.5 milliliters of peripheral blood. The CDR3 length is 16 residues. CDR1 is MNHEY, CDR2 SMNVEV, per germline (reference sequence). The V end was cut by 4 bases, the J end by 3 bases, with 17 bases between. Primers used in a second PCR of roughly 7 to 11 cycles were a sample-barcoded 5' primer and a J-beta primer mix. Every molecule of cDNA carried a tag from a template-switch adaptor with 12 random nucleotides. TCRdb passed the 5' RACE reads through MiXCR, listing each CDR3 protein once. The sample has fewer than 1.5 million distinct CDR3 sequences, roughly 45% seen once.

The material sequenced was blood. This clonotype was sampled from a woman between 18 and 30 years old in good health. V and J are TRBV27 and TRBJ2-3; possible D gene TRBD1, 5 bases. The CDR3 reads CASSSQGKRYTDTQYF. CDR3 sequence (DNA): TGTGCCAGCAGTTCCCAGGGCAAACGATATACAGATACGCAGTATTTT.